This T cell receptor (beta chain) was profiled in a study of cytomegalovirus exposure and HLA in healthy donors. The study's findings and limits: In a later analysis, donors in an Asian-associated ancestry cluster reportedly had fewer N-insertions in productive TCRs than the cohort mean. In a later analysis, around 18,000 TCR beta sequences were associated with HLA alleles at 0.05 false discovery rate. Rarity held for most TCR sequences, but there were some public TCRs that occurred in many donors. Across HLA loci, a later analysis found differing TCR association rates, with DRB1 most and HLA-C fewest.

CDR1 LNHNV and CDR2 YYDKDF come from the germline V gene (reference sequence). Trimming cost V 2 bases and J 1 base, with 11 bases left between them. This CDR3 has 16 amino acids. The count of this clone is one. Its specificity is unknown. Amplification used 60 Vbeta primers and 13 Jbeta primers. Method: immunoSEQ multiplex PCR; TCRdb's copy keeps in-frame clones and lacks some. The table lists about 140,000 clones, approximately 80% of them singletons. The chain carries TRBV15 and TRBJ2-2, with D possibly being TRBD2 (6 bases). The TCR comes from a man aged 40-49 years in good health and CMV-seronegative. The sequenced sample consisted of PBMCs. The CDR3 is CATSRSPGLNTGELFF. In DNA, the CDR3 is TGTGCCACCAGCAGATCCCCGGGACTGAACACCGGGGAGCTGTTTTTT.